These 7 T cell receptor beta chains were sequenced from one sample in a study of Ad26.COV2.S vaccination and SARS-CoV-2 variants. The protocol was immunoSEQ multiplex PCR, while the TCRdb copy is restricted to in-frame clones and leaves out a portion. Here the sample spans just over 350,000 clones, 80% to 90% being singletons. Treatment here: around 19 received Ad26.COV2.S at low or high dose, single or two shots; about 5 received placebo; per-sample allocation not given. At day 63 after the first vaccine or placebo injection, samples were drawn. Sequences were derived from peripheral blood, sampled in a trial of Ad26.COV2.S vaccine versus placebo. The receptor source for this set is a person between 18 and 65 years old who received the Ad26.COV2.S COVID-19 vaccine or a placebo.

This chain uses TRBV4-3 with TRBJ1-6, with a possible D match to TRBD1 (6 bases). Per the germline V gene, CDR1 is LGHNA and CDR2 is YSLEER. The CDR3 runs 15 residues. The V end lost 0 bases, the J end lost 8 bases, and 11 bases lay between the germline ends. Here the CDR3 DNA reads TGCGCCAGCAGCCAAGATCCAGGGGTTGATTCACCCCTCCACTTT. Translating it yields CASSQDPGVDSPLHF.

V and J are TRBV5-6 and TRBJ2-7, with a weak D call TRBD1 (5 bases). Per the germline V gene, CDR1 is SGHDT and CDR2 is YYEEEE. Between the trimmed V and J ends, which lost 6 bases and 2 bases, there was a span of 12 bases. CDR3 length equals 13 residues. DNA for the CDR3: TGTGCCAGCACCTCGGACATCCCCTACGAGCAGTACTTC. This sequence encodes CASTSDIPYEQYF.

This clone occurred many times. CDR3: CASRHLYPRATNYGYTF. The DNA of the CDR3 is TGTGCCAGCAGACACCTGTACCCACGGGCAACTAACTATGGCTACACCTTC. The chain combines TRBV11-2 with TRBJ1-2; D not resolved. In germline, CDR1 is SGHAT, CDR2 FQNNGV. Between the trimmed V and J ends, which lost 6 bases and 0 bases, there was a span of 20 bases. This CDR3 has 17 amino acids.

The chain joins TRBV11-3 to TRBJ1-1, with 7 bases lining up with TRBD1. CDR3 length: 14 amino acids. V lost 5 bases to trimming and J lost 7 bases; unmatched junction nucleotides: 10. Germline CDR1 and CDR2: SGHNT and YENEEA. CDR3 sequence: CASSQQGGEGEAFF. The DNA for the CDR3 is TGTGCCAGCAGCCAACAAGGGGGCGAGGGTGAAGCTTTCTTT.

The chain couples TRBV10-3 to TRBJ1-2; the D gene is possibly TRBD1 (6 bases). Trimming removed 2 bases from V and 4 bases from J, with 20 bases in between. This CDR3 contains 17 residues. Looked up from germline, CDR1 is ENHRY and CDR2 is SYGVKD. The CDR3 nucleotides read TGTGCCATCAGTGAGCCCCCGGGACAAGGAGGTATCTATGGCTACACCTTC. It yields the protein CAISEPPGQGGIYGYTF.

The gene calls are TRBV7-9 and TRBJ1-2; possible D gene TRBD1, 6 bases. This CDR3 is built from 14 residues. Germline CDR1 reads SEHNR; CDR2 reads FQNEAQ (reference sequence). Trimming cost V 1 base and J 8 bases, with 14 bases left between them. For the CDR3, the DNA is TGTGCCAGCAGCTTAGGGGAGCTGGGGGCCGGCTACACCTTC. This codes for CASSLGELGAGYTF.

In DNA, the CDR3 is TGTGCCAGCTCCACCCCGGGGGCTAGCGGGCCCCCCTACGAGCAGTACTTC. It codes for CASSTPGASGPPYEQYF. The chain is built from TRBV18 and TRBJ2-7; 8 bases fit TRBD2. CDR1 and CDR2 from the germline V gene are KGHSH and LQKENI. The CDR3 contains 17 residues. The V segment lost 6 bases and the J segment 2 bases; nucleotides outside the gene matches: 15.